The rows below give T cell receptor beta chains drawn from one sample of a study of OX40 agonist ivuxolimab in advanced cancers. Sequencing used immunoSEQ multiplex PCR; TCRdb keeps in-frame clones, though not all of them. Here the sample spans over 50,000 clones, around 87% being singletons. The material was CD4+ or CD8+ T cells sorted from blood, obtained in a trial of the OX40 agonist ivuxolimab. Every receptor here comes from an adult with an advanced solid tumor such as melanoma, head and neck, liver or kidney cancer. The CDR3 runs from the conserved cysteine through the conserved F or W. D genes are given only for firm matches. Size tells how often a clone was seen (once, few, many) or the class of an expanded clone, and some rows leave it out.

>TRBV25-1|NA|NA|TRBJ2-7
CASGQIPYEQYF
TGTGCCAGCGGACAGATCCCCTACGAGCAGTACTTC
>TRBV28|NA|NA|TRBJ2-7
CASSPERTLYSYEQYF
TGTGCCAGCAGTCCAGAAAGGACCCTCTACTCCTACGAGCAGTACTTC
>TRBV28|few|NA|TRBJ2-6
CATADRPTGANVLTF
TGTGCCACGGCGGACAGACCCACTGGGGCCAACGTCCTGACTTTC
>TRBV14|NA|NA|TRBJ2-5
CASPPSWGGAVKETQYF
TGTGCCAGCCCCCCCAGTTGGGGGGGGGCAGTTAAGGAGACCCAGTACTTC
>TRBV4-3|NA|NA|TRBJ2-2
CASSQGAAGELFF
TGCGCCAGCAGCCAAGGAGCGGCCGGGGAGCTGTTTTTT
>TRBV5-1|NA|NA|TRBJ1-1
CASSLDILGTEAFF
TGCGCCAGCAGCTTGGATATCTTGGGGACTGAAGCTTTCTTT
>TRBV15|NA|NA|TRBJ2-5
CATSRVSETQYF
TGTGCCACCAGCAGAGTATCGGAGACCCAGTACTTC
>TRBV2|NA|TRBD1|TRBJ1-2
CASSEEDRDHYGYTF
TGTGCCAGCAGTGAAGAAGACAGGGATCACTATGGCTACACCTTC
>TRBV11-1|NA|TRBD2|TRBJ2-3
CASSSPSGGGTDTQYF
TGTGCCAGCAGCTCCCCTAGTGGGGGGGGCACAGATACGCAGTATTTT
>TRBV9|NA|NA|TRBJ1-1
CASSVDRQGHTEAFF
TGTGCCAGCAGCGTAGACAGGCAGGGGCACACTGAAGCTTTCTTT
>TRBV4-2|NA|NA|TRBJ2-7
CASSQGVQGYEQYF
TGTGCCAGCAGCCAAGGGGTGCAGGGCTACGAGCAGTACTTC
>TRBV13|NA|NA|TRBJ2-7
CASSPGHPNSYEQYF
TGTGCCAGCAGTCCGGGACACCCAAACTCCTACGAGCAGTACTTC
>TRBV7-9|NA|NA|TRBJ2-7
CASSLASLSAYEQYF
TGTGCCAGCAGCTTAGCGAGCCTATCAGCCTACGAGCAGTACTTC
>TRBV27|NA|NA|TRBJ2-5
CASSPVLQETQYF
TGTGCCAGCAGCCCCGTGCTCCAAGAGACCCAGTACTTC
>TRBV7-7|once|NA|TRBJ1-1
CASSLMYEGEAFF
TGTGCCAGCAGCTTAATGTACGAGGGAGAAGCTTTCTTT
>TRBV11-2|medium-sized|TRBD2|TRBJ2-7
CASSLSLGGNYEQYF
TGTGCCAGCAGCTTAAGCCTGGGGGGGAACTACGAGCAGTACTTC
>TRBV7-9|NA|TRBD1|TRBJ1-4
CASSPGGTNEKLFF
TGTGCCAGCAGCCCAGGGGGAACTAATGAAAAACTGTTTTTT
>TRBV10-3|NA|NA|TRBJ2-7
CAISEGQPYEQYF
TGTGCCATCAGTGAGGGACAACCGTACGAGCAGTACTTC
>TRBV27|NA|NA|TRBJ2-7
CASSPSVGGRTYEQYF
TGTGCCAGCAGTCCCTCAGTGGGGGGGCGCACCTACGAGCAGTACTTC
>TRBV5-6|NA|NA|TRBJ2-5
CASSLDAGPQETQYF
TGTGCCAGCAGCTTGGATGCGGGACCTCAAGAGACCCAGTACTTC
>TRBV11-2|NA|NA|TRBJ2-1
CASSITLGSSYNEQFF
TGTGCCAGCAGCATAACCCTGGGCAGCTCCTACAATGAGCAGTTCTTC
>TRBV4-3|NA|TRBD1|TRBJ2-2
CASSQTRGLVSGELFF
TGCGCCAGCAGCCAAACAAGGGGGCTTGTTAGCGGGGAGCTGTTTTTT
>TRBV4-3|once|NA|TRBJ1-5
CASSQDGGLGQPQHF
TGCGCCAGCAGCCAAGACGGGGGTTTGGGTCAGCCCCAGCATTTT
>TRBV11-2|NA|NA|TRBJ2-7
CASSSPSYEQYF
TGTGCCAGCAGCTCCCCTTCCTACGAGCAGTACTTC
>TRBV15|NA|TRBD1|TRBJ2-7
CATSTGQGAFEEQYF
TGTGCCACCAGCACCGGACAGGGGGCCTTCGAAGAGCAGTACTTC
>TRBV13|NA|NA|TRBJ2-3
CASSLTRADTQYF
TGTGCCAGCAGCTTAACGCGTGCAGATACGCAGTATTTT
>TRBV6-5|NA|TRBD2|TRBJ2-7
CASREIAGYRGEQYF
TGTGCCAGCAGAGAAATAGCGGGGTACCGGGGCGAGCAGTACTTC
>TRBV10-3|NA|TRBD1|TRBJ2-5
CAGRRDRQETQYF
TGTGCCGGGCGACGGGACAGGCAAGAGACCCAGTACTTC
>TRBV5-4|NA|NA|TRBJ1-1
CASSLFGVAFF
TGTGCCAGCAGCTTGTTTGGGGTGGCTTTCTTT
>TRBV2|NA|NA|TRBJ2-3
CASSEPSGGPTDTQYF
TGTGCCAGCAGTGAGCCTAGTGGGGGGCCCACAGATACGCAGTATTTT
>TRBV5-1|NA|TRBD1|TRBJ1-2
CASSQNPGQGHGYTF
TGCGCCAGCAGCCAAAATCCGGGACAGGGCCATGGCTACACCTTC
>TRBV9|NA|TRBD1|TRBJ1-2
CASSVLGQGDYGYTF
TGTGCCAGCAGCGTTTTGGGGCAGGGGGACTATGGCTACACCTTC
>TRBV28|NA|NA|TRBJ2-1
CASSSDGRFGPYNEQFF
TGTGCCAGCAGTTCGGACGGACGGTTTGGTCCCTACAATGAGCAGTTCTTC
>TRBV10-3|NA|NA|TRBJ2-5
CAISEAGASFSGETQYF
TGTGCCATCAGTGAGGCAGGGGCATCTTTCTCGGGGGAGACCCAGTACTTC
>TRBV7-9|NA|NA|TRBJ1-5
CASSLEAGSNQPQHF
TGTGCCAGCAGCTTAGAGGCAGGGTCCAATCAGCCCCAGCATTTT
>TRBV13|NA|NA|TRBJ1-3
CASSLGSLSGNTIYF
TGTGCCAGCAGCTTAGGGTCCCTCTCTGGAAACACCATATATTTT